This record looks at one T cell receptor beta chain sequence and its context. Time point here: cycle 4 day 1 (C4D1), after more than five weeks of nivolumab. With no exception, relapse followed autologous stem cell transplantation in all patients, and brentuximab vedotin exposure varied. Thawed PBMCs underwent magnetic negative selection to yield purified CD4+ T cells. CDR1 SNHLY and CDR2 FYNNEI come from the germline V gene. The CDR3 consists of 12 residues. V lost 8 bases and J lost 3, with 11 bases in between. This sample was taken from a study of PD-1 blockade in classical Hodgkin lymphoma. Data came from immunoSEQ multiplex PCR; TCRdb stores just in-frame clones and leaves some out. The sample lists roughly 20,000 clones, around 75% occurring once.

The V gene is TRBV2, the J gene TRBJ2-7, with D possibly TRBD1 on 7 matching bases. The TCR sequence derives from a human donor with classical Hodgkin lymphoma. The sequenced sample was CD4+ T cells from blood, obtained before the fourth cycle of nivolumab. CDR3 in amino acids: CASRRGDYEQYF. The CDR3 bases are TGTGCCAGCCGCAGGGGGGACTACGAGCAGTACTTC.